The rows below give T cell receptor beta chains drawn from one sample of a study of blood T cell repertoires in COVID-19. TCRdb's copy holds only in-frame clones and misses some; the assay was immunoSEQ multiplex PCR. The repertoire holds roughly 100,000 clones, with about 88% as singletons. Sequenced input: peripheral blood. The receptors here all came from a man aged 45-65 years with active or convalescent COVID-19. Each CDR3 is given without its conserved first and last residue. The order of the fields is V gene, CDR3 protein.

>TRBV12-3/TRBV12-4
ASSPLAGGPQY
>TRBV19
ASSPPAGTAYNSPLH
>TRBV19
ASSIVPLNQPQH
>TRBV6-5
ASSSPGQGHNEQF
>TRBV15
ATTRLAGVETQY
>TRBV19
ASSASRTSYEQY
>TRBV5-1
ASSLEGQGVNGYT
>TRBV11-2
ASSLAGKNEQF
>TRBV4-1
ASSQVTGVGNTIY
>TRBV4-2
ASSQGLAGGQETQY
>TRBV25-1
ASSVKTGGQGWDEQF
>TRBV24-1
ATSDFWQGVYGYT
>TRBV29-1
SAGSGNYGYT
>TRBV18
ASSPWESYNSPLH
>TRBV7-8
ASSLALSGELF
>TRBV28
ASRGSLETV
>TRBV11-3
ASSSGLAGGRDAGELF
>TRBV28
ASSTRQGQGSYNSPLH
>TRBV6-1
ASSEGTGNYEQY
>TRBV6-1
ASSEHPGTGTDTQY
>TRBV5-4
ASSFQTSGGTQY
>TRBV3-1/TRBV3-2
ASSPTSGGVQETQY
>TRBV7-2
ASSLAGLAQY
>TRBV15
ATRDSPGNTIY
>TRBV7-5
VRSLTLAGATSSYNEQF
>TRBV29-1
SAKTGAYTDTQY
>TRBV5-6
ASSLVYEQY
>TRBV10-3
AISESSQFAF
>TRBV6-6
ASTLAGVADTQY
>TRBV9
ASSASDRSNQPQH
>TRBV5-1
ASSRSTDGTSYGYT
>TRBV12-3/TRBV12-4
ASSSFDSQPQH
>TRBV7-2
ASRAGTSFQETQY
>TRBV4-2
ASSQETSGGPLSYNEQF
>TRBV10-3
AISDGNSGANVLT
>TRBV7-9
ASRRGGVTEAF
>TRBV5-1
ASSLWVAGDSEQF
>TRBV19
ASSIGRGRGRETQY
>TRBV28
ASEDRYGYT
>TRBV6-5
ASSPDRDRYGYT
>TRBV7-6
ASSLEGGPGGKLF
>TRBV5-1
ASSWTGGQPQH
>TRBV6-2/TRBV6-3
ASSFLTGGNTEAF
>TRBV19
ATTPGVENEKLF
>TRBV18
ASSPRGQGKTGELF